The present entry profiles one T cell receptor (beta chain) with its context. The sample belongs to a study of blood T cell repertoires in COVID-19. For the study at large: The United States, Italy and Spain provided the acute and convalescent COVID-19 samples. PBMCs, B-cell-depleted T cells, or T cells provided the cDNA or gDNA that made up the material.

The germline V and J ends were trimmed by 4 bases and 6 bases, with 9 bases remaining between them. Germline loops: CDR1 SGHNT, CDR2 YYREEE (reference sequence). This CDR3 has 12 residues. As originally analysed: Researchers report that nucleated cell counts were estimated from reference gene primer amplification. TCRdb's copy holds only in-frame clones and misses some; the assay was immunoSEQ multiplex PCR. V, J and clone size are those of that table, while D and trimming were read from the DNA. The repertoire holds under 30,000 clones, more than 75% seen once, with 5% to 6% in the top ten. The source material was peripheral blood. The receptor was derived from a man aged 45-60 years with active COVID-19. The rearrangement uses TRBV5-4 and TRBJ2-3; D is ambiguous. The CDR3 DNA follows: TGTGCCAGCAGCGTCCCGGGTGATACGCAGTATTTT. It encodes CASSVPGDTQYF.